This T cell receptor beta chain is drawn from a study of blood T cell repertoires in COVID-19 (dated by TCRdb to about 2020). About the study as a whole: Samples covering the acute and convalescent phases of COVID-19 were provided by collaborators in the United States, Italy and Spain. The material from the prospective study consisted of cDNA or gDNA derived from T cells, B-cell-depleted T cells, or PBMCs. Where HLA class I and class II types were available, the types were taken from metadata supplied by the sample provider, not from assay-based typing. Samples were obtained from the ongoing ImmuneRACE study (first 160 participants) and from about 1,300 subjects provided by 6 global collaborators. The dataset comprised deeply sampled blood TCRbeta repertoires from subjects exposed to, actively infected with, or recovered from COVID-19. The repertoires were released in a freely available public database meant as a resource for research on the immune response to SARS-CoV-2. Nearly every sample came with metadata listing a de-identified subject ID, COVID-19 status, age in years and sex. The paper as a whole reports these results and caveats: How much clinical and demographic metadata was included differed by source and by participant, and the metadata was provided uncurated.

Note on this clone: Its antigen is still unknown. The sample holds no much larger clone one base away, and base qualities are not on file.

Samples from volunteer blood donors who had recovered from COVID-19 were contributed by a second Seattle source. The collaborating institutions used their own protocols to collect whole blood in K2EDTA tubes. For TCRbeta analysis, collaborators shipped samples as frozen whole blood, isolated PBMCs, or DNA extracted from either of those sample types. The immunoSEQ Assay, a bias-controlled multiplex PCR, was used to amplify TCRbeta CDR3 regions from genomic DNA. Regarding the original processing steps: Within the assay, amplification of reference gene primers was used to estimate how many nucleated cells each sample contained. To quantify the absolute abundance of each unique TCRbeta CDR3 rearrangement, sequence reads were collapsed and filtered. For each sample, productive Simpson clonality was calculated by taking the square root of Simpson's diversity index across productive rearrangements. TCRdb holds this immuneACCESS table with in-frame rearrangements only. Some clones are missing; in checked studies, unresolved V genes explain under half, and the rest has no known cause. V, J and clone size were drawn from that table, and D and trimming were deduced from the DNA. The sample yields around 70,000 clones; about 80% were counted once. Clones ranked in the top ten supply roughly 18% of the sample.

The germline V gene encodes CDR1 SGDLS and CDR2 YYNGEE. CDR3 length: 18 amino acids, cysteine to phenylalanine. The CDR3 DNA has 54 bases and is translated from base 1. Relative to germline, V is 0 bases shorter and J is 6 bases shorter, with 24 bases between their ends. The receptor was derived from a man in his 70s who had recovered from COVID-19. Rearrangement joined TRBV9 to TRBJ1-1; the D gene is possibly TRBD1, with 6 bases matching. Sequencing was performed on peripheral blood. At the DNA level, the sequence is TGTGCCAGCAGCGTAGGTCCTTTTTTTTCGACAGGCCAGCCTGAAGCTTTCTTT. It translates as CASSVGPFFSTGQPEAFF.